These 28 T cell receptor beta chains were all obtained from the same sample, sequenced in a study of human T cells and chemical hapten exposure. TCRdb independently ran MiXCR on the RACE reads; one entry per CDR3 protein. The sample shows fewer than 300,000 distinct CDR3 sequences, roughly 8% of them seen only once. Noted time point: pre-sensitization, week 0. Treatment specified: therapeutic diphenylcyclopropenone sensitization with weekly scalp DPC. The specimen was whole blood, collected in connection with sensitization to the hapten diphenylcyclopropenone (DPC). These receptors were collected from a young man with alopecia areata. Some clones in this sample may be carry-over from other donors' samples.

V and J are TRBV11-2 and TRBJ2-2; TRBD1 is a possible D gene (5 bases). Germline V lookup: CDR1 SGHAT, CDR2 FQNNGV. This CDR3 is built from 16 residues. V was cut by 3 bases and J by 0 bases, with 11 bases left in between. CDR3 sequence (DNA): TGTGCCAGCAGCTTCGGTTCGACAGCGAACACCGGGGAGCTGTTTTTT. Translated: CASSFGSTANTGELFF.

The J gene is TRBJ1-4, the V gene TRBV6-2 or TRBV6-3, with D tentatively TRBD1 (5 bases). CDR1 is MNHEY, CDR2 SVGEGT, per germline. This CDR3 spans 17 amino acids. Trimming took 0 bases from V and 8 from J, leaving 19 bases between them. CDR3: CASSYSRSSATEEKLFF. CDR3 DNA sequence: TGTGCCAGCAGTTACTCGAGATCAAGTGCGACAGAAGAAAAACTGTTTTTT.

This clonotype appeared a few times. V is TRBV4-3 and J is TRBJ2-1; 12 nucleotides line up with TRBD1. The CDR3 has 15 residues. With 5 bases clipped from V and 6 bases from J, the junction kept 5 bases outside the gene matches. The germline gives CDR1 LGHNA, CDR2 YSLEER. CDR3: CASSSRDRGRNEQFF. CDR3 sequence (DNA): TGCGCCAGCAGCTCCAGGGACAGGGGGCGCAATGAGCAGTTCTTC.

This clonotype was recorded at least ten times. The gene calls are TRBV20-1 and TRBJ1-5, with D maybe TRBD1 (5 bases). The CDR3 is 13 amino acids. Germline CDR1 is DFQATT and CDR2 is SNEGSKA (reference sequence). The V end was cut by 2 bases, the J end by 3 bases, with 8 bases between. CDR3 protein: CSARRGLNQPQHF. DNA for the CDR3: TGCAGTGCTAGACGGGGACTCAATCAGCCCCAGCATTTT.

This clonotype was seen a few times. This chain uses TRBV9 with TRBJ2-3; the D call may be TRBD1 or TRBD2 (6 bases each). Trimming removed 7 bases at V and 4 bases at J, with 13 bases between. There are 13 residues in the CDR3. From germline, CDR1 is SGDLS and CDR2 YYNGEE. The CDR3 DNA reads TGTGCCAGCTCCCGGAGGGGGTCAGATACGCAGTATTTT. This gives the protein CASSRRGSDTQYF.

The chain joins TRBV6-2 or TRBV6-3 to TRBJ2-7, with 7 bases that match TRBD1. The CDR3 has 14 amino acids. The germline V gene has CDR1 MNHEY and CDR2 SVGEGT. Trimming took 2 bases from V and 4 from J; bases not matched to a gene: 5. The CDR3 spells CASSYAGTEYEQYF. For the CDR3, the DNA is TGTGCCAGCAGTTACGCCGGGACAGAATACGAGCAGTACTTC.

This clonotype was detected ten times or more. The chain links TRBV20-1 to TRBJ1-3; perhaps TRBD1 as D (6 bases). CDR3 size: 14 residues. Germline V gene lookup returns CDR1 DFQATT and CDR2 SNEGSKA (reference sequence). The germline V and J ends were trimmed by 3 bases and 4 bases, with 13 bases remaining between them. The CDR3 DNA sequence: TGCAGTGCTAGGGAGACAGGCACCGGAAACACCATATATTTT. Protein sequence: CSARETGTGNTIYF.

This clonotype was counted between two and nine times. The chain links TRBV5-1 to TRBJ2-2; 10 nucleotides align to TRBD2. CDR1 and CDR2 from the germline V gene are SGHRS and YFSETQ. The CDR3 is 18 amino acids. V lost 0 bases, J lost 4 bases, and 9 bases stayed unmatched. In DNA form, the CDR3 reads TGCGCCAGCAGCTTGGTGGACCCTAGCGGGGGTCCCACCGGGGAGCTGTTTTTT. It encodes CASSLVDPSGGPTGELFF.

The chain has TRBV12-3 or TRBV12-4 and TRBJ1-5; TRBD1 aligns across 8 bases. This CDR3 is built from 15 residues. V trimming: 5 bases; J trimming: 3 bases; junction bases outside the gene matches: 6. The CDR3 DNA reads as TGTGCCAGCAGTGGGGGGACAGGCACCAATCAGCCCCAGCATTTT. It codes for CASSGGTGTNQPQHF.

The chain links TRBV6-2 or TRBV6-3 to TRBJ2-5; TRBD1 aligns across 7 bases. This CDR3 has 15 amino acids. Unmatched junction bases numbered 7, after V lost 1 base and J lost 5 bases. Germline-derived CDR1 and CDR2 are MNHEY and SVGEGT. The CDR3 spells CASSYLTGSGETQYF. CDR3 DNA: TGTGCCAGCAGTTACTTGACAGGGAGTGGCGAGACCCAGTACTTC.

This clonotype showed up just a few times. This chain connects TRBV7-9 to TRBJ2-7, with D possibly being TRBD1 (5 bases). There are 16 residues in the CDR3. CDR1 is SEHNR and CDR2 is FQNEAQ in the germline V gene (reference sequence). Trimming left V 1 base short and J 0 bases short, with 13 bases between. In DNA form, the CDR3 reads TGTGCCAGCAGCTTAGTGAGCAGGGTTCCCTCCTACGAGCAGTACTTC. Amino acids: CASSLVSRVPSYEQYF.

This clonotype was observed at least ten times. The chain carries TRBV10-2 and TRBJ2-5; no definite D call. Trimming left V 5 bases short and J 9 bases short, with 13 bases between. This CDR3 has 12 amino acids. Germline V gene lookup returns CDR1 WSHSY and CDR2 SAAADI. The CDR3: CASSLVFEAQYF. CDR3 sequence (DNA): TGCGCCAGCAGTTTGGTTTTTGAGGCCCAGTACTTC.

This clonotype was picked up a small number of times. The chain carries TRBV12-3 or TRBV12-4 and TRBJ2-3; D is uncertain. Trimming stripped 3 bases from V and 0 bases from J, with 10 bases between. The CDR3 loop spans 15 amino acids. The CDR3 is CASSFPPPSTDTQYF. DNA for the CDR3: TGTGCCAGCAGTTTCCCCCCCCCGAGCACAGATACGCAGTATTTT.

This clonotype was picked up a small number of times. This chain joins TRBV6-2 or TRBV6-3 and TRBJ2-3; D is tentatively TRBD1 or TRBD2 (6 bases each). Per the germline V gene, CDR1 is MNHEY and CDR2 is SVGEGT. V was shortened by 3 bases and J by 4 bases, with 11 bases between the two germline ends. The CDR3 is 14 amino acids. CDR3 sequence: CASSYSGEADTQYF. In DNA, the CDR3 is TGTGCCAGCAGTTATTCAGGGGAGGCAGATACGCAGTATTTT.

This clonotype came up many times. The chain couples TRBV6-6 to TRBJ1-5, with D possibly being TRBD1 (5 bases). There are 13 residues in the CDR3. In germline, CDR1 is MNHNY, CDR2 SVGAGI (reference sequence). V was trimmed by 6 bases and J by 4 bases, leaving 10 bases between them. CDR3 amino acids: CASSDSPNQPQHF. CDR3 nucleotides: TGTGCCAGCAGCGACAGCCCAAATCAGCCCCAGCATTTT.

This clonotype appeared many times. The DNA for the CDR3 is TGCAGCGGCGGCTACAGGGGGCCTACTGAAGCTTTCTTT. Encoded protein: CSGGYRGPTEAFF. V gene TRBV29-1 combines with J gene TRBJ1-1; 9 nucleotides align to TRBD1. V shed 7 bases, J shed 5 bases, and the junction held 8 bases outside the gene matches. The CDR3 covers 13 residues. Germline lookup yields CDR1 SQVTM and CDR2 ANQGSEA.

The chain carries TRBV5-1 and TRBJ2-7; possible D gene TRBD1, 5 bases. The V end lost 4 bases, the J end lost 5 bases, and 13 bases lay between the germline ends. The CDR3 loop spans 13 amino acids. Germline V gene lookup returns CDR1 SGHRS and CDR2 YFSETQ. CDR3 sequence: CASSPRGRDEQYF. The CDR3 DNA is TGCGCCAGCAGCCCCCGAGGCAGGGACGAGCAGTACTTC.

The table lists this clonotype with a few counts. The V and J genes are TRBV20-1 and TRBJ1-2, with a possible D match to TRBD1 (5 bases). Trimming shortened V by 0 bases and J by 10 bases, and 15 bases separated the two germline ends. The CDR3 spans 13 residues. Germline assignment: CDR1 DFQATT and CDR2 SNEGSKA (reference sequence). DNA for the CDR3: TGCAGTGCTAGAGACAGGGCGATCCTGATCTACACCTTC. It codes for CSARDRAILIYTF.

This clonotype was detected a few times. V is TRBV18 and J is TRBJ1-2, with a weak D call TRBD1 (5 bases). The CDR3 has 15 residues. The germline V and J ends were trimmed by 4 bases and 5 bases, with 17 bases remaining between them. Germline CDR1 reads KGHSH; CDR2 reads LQKENI. CDR3 protein: CASSQVRSGNYGYTF. The CDR3 nucleotides read TGTGCCAGCTCACAGGTTCGGTCAGGGAATTATGGCTACACCTTC.

In its sample, this clonotype was seen a few times. The chain joins TRBV6-2 or TRBV6-3 to TRBJ2-2; 9 bases agree with TRBD1. The CDR3 runs to 16 residues. After removal of 5 bases from V and 1 base from J, the junction contained 5 bases not matched to a gene. Germline V gene sequence: CDR1 MNHEY, CDR2 SVGEGT. CDR3 region: CASSATGQGNTGELFF. In nucleotides, the CDR3 is TGTGCCAGCAGTGCAACGGGACAGGGGAACACCGGGGAGCTGTTTTTT.

This clonotype was picked up a small number of times. This rearrangement joins TRBV20-1 to TRBJ1-2, with 8 bases fitting TRBD1. With 0 bases clipped from V and 6 bases from J, the junction kept 12 bases outside the gene matches. Germline assignment: CDR1 DFQATT and CDR2 SNEGSKA (reference sequence). The CDR3 runs 16 residues. The CDR3 here is CSAREPGTGFAHGYTF. Here the CDR3 DNA reads TGCAGTGCTAGAGAGCCCGGGACAGGATTCGCTCATGGCTACACCTTC.

This clonotype was counted many times. The genes are TRBV29-1 and TRBJ1-4; TRBD1 is a possible D gene (5 bases). This CDR3 comprises 13 residues. Between the trimmed V and J ends, which lost 5 bases and 7 bases, there was a span of 14 bases. Germline assignment: CDR1 SQVTM and CDR2 ANQGSEA. CDR3 protein: CSVRGDLGEKLFF. The CDR3 DNA is TGCAGCGTTCGAGGGGATTTGGGTGAAAAACTGTTTTTT.

This clonotype was seen more than once but under ten times. The chain employs TRBV7-2 and TRBJ1-4; TRBD1 agrees at 8 bases. The CDR3 extends over 15 amino acids. V shed 4 bases, J shed 4 bases, and the junction held 5 bases outside the gene matches. Germline CDR1 is SGHTA and CDR2 is FQGNSA. Here the CDR3 reads CASSSRGQDNEKLFF. The CDR3 DNA reads as TGTGCCAGCAGCTCCAGGGGGCAGGATAATGAAAAACTGTTTTTT.

The chain recombines TRBV24-1 with TRBJ1-1, with D possibly matching TRBD1 (5 bases). V lost 7 bases to trimming and J lost 3 bases, with 11 bases between them. Per the germline V gene, CDR1 is KGHDR and CDR2 is SFDVKD. CDR3 length: 13 amino acids. CDR3 coding DNA: TGTGCCACCAGGGTAGGGGAGGACACTGAAGCTTTCTTT. Translation: CATRVGEDTEAFF.

In its sample, this clonotype was seen many times. V and J are TRBV28 and TRBJ2-1; the match to TRBD2 covers 7 bases. The CDR3 is made up of 15 amino acids. V lost 8 bases, J lost 0 bases, and 7 bases stayed unmatched. Germline CDR1 reads MDHEN; CDR2 reads SYDVKM. The CDR3: CASGGELYSYNEQFF. The CDR3 DNA reads TGTGCCAGCGGGGGGGAATTGTACTCCTACAATGAGCAGTTCTTC.

This clonotype showed up just a few times. The chain links TRBV5-1 to TRBJ1-2; TRBD1 matches 9 bases. The length of the CDR3 is 15 residues. Germline CDR1 is SGHRS and CDR2 is YFSETQ. V lost 2 bases to trimming and J lost 6 bases; unmatched junction nucleotides: 8. The chain's CDR3 is CASSLQTGGLDGYTF. The CDR3 coding sequence is TGCGCCAGCAGCTTACAGACAGGGGGATTGGATGGCTACACCTTC.

The rearrangement uses TRBV29-1 and TRBJ1-3; D unresolved. The germline V gene has CDR1 SQVTM and CDR2 ANQGSEA. Deletions cut 0 bases from V and 3 bases from J, with 15 bases between. The CDR3 extends over 16 amino acids. CDR3 nucleotide sequence: TGCAGCGTTGAAGACGGCACAGCTCCCCTTGGAAACACCATATATTTT. This sequence encodes CSVEDGTAPLGNTIYF.

The chain couples TRBV10-3 to TRBJ1-1, with 8 bases that match TRBD1. J gave up 1 base and V 4 bases, and 2 bases lay outside the gene matches. The germline V gene encodes CDR1 ENHRY and CDR2 SYGVKD. This CDR3 is built from 14 residues. CDR3 DNA: TGTGCCATCAGTGCGGACAGGGCGAACACTGAAGCTTTCTTT. Its protein product is CAISADRANTEAFF.